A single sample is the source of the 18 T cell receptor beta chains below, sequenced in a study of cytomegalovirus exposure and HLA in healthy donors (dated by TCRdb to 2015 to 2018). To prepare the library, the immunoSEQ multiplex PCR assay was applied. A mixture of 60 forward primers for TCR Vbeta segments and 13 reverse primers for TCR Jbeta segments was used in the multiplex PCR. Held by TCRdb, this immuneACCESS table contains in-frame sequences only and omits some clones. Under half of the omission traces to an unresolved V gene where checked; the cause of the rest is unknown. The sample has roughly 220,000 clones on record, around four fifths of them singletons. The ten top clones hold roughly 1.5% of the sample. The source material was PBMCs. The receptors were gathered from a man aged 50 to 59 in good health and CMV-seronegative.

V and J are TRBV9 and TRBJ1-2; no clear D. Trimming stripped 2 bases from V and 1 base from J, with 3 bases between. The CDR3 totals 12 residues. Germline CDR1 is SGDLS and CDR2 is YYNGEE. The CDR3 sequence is CASSVGNYGYTF. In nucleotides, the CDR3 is TGTGCCAGCAGCGTCGGTAACTATGGCTACACCTTC.

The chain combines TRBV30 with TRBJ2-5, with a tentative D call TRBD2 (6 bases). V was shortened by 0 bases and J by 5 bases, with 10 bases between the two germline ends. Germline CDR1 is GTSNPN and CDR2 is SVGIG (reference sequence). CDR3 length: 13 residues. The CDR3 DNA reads TGTGCCTGGAGTGTGACTAGTTGGGAGACCCAGTACTTC. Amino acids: CAWSVTSWETQYF.

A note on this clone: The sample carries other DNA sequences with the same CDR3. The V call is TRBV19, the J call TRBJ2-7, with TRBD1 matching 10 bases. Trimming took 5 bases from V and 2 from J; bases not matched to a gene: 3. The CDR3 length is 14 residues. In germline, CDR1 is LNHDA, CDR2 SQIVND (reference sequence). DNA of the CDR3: TGTGCCAGTAGTCCCGGACAGGGGGCCTACGAGCAGTACTTC. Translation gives CASSPGQGAYEQYF.

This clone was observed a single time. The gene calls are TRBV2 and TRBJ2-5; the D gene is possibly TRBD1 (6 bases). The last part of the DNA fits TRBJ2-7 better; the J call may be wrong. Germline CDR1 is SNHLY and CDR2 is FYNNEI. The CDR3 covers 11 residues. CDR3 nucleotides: TGTGCCAGCTACGGACAGTACGAGCAGTACTTC. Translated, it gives CASYGQYEQYF.

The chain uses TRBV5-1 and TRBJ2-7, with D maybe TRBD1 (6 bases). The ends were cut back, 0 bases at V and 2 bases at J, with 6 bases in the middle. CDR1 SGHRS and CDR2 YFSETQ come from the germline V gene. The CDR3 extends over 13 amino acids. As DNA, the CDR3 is TGCGCCAGCAGCTTGGGGGGGCCCTACGAGCAGTACTTC. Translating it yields CASSLGGPYEQYF.

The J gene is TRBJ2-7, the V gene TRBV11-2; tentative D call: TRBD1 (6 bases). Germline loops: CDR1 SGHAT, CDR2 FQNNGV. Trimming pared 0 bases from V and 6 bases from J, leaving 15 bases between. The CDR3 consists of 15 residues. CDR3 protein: CASSLDGGLSSEQYF. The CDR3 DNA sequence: TGTGCCAGCAGCTTAGATGGGGGCCTGTCATCCGAGCAGTACTTC. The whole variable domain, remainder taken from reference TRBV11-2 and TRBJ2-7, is EAGVAQSPRYKIIEKRQSVAFWCNPISGHATLYWYQQILGQGPKLLIQFQNNGVVDDSQLPKDRFSAERLKGVDSTLKIQPAKLEDSAVYLCASSLDGGLSSEQYFGPGTRLTVT.

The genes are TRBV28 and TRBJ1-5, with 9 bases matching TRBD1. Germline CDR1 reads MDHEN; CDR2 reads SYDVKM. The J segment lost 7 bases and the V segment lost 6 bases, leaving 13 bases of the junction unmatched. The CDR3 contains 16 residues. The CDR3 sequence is CASRSIRTGAGQPQHF. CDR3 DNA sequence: TGTGCCAGCAGGAGTATACGGACAGGGGCAGGGCAGCCCCAGCATTTT.

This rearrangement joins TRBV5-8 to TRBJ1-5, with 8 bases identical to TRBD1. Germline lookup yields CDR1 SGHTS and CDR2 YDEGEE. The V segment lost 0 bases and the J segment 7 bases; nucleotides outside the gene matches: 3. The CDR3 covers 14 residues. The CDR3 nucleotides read TGTGCCAGCAGCTTGGACAGGGGGTTCCAGCCCCAGCATTTT. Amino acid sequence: CASSLDRGFQPQHF.

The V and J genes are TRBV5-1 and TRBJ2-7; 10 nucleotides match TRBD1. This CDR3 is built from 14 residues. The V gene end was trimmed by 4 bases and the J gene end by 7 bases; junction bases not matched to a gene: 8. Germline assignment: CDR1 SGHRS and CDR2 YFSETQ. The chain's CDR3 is CASSLRQGAGEQYF. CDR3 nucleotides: TGCGCCAGCAGCCTACGACAGGGGGCTGGGGAGCAGTACTTC.

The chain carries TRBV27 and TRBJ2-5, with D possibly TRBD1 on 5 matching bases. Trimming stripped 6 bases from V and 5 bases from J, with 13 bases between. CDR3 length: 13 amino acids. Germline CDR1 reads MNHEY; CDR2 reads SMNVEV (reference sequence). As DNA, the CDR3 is TGTGCCAGCAGCGACAGAACCTTTGAGACCCAGTACTTC. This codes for CASSDRTFETQYF.

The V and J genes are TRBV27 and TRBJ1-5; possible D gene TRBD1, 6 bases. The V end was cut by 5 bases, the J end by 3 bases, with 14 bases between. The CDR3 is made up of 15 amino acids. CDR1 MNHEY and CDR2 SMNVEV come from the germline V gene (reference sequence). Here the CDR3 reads CASSLSGQNNQPQHF. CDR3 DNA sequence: TGTGCCAGCAGTCTAAGCGGACAGAACAATCAGCCCCAGCATTTT.

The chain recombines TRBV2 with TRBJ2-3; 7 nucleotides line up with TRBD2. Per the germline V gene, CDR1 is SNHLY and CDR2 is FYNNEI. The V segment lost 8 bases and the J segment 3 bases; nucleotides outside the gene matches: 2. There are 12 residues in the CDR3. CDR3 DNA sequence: TGTGCCAGCCCTAGCGGTACAGATACGCAGTATTTT. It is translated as CASPSGTDTQYF.

The CDR3 DNA follows: TGCAGCGTTGAGAGGCGGGAGGGCCTGGCGAACACCGGGGAGCTGTTTTTT. Translating gives CSVERREGLANTGELFF. The chain couples TRBV29-1 to TRBJ2-2; 9 nucleotides agree with TRBD2. CDR1 is SQVTM, CDR2 ANQGSEA, per germline. Losses at the gene ends were 3 bases for V and 0 bases for J; bases not matched to a gene: 8. The CDR3 totals 17 residues.

The CDR3 DNA is TGCAGCGTGGTAGAGGACAGGGGACAATACGAGCAGTACTTC. It is translated as CSVVEDRGQYEQYF. The gene calls are TRBV29-1 and TRBJ2-7; the match to TRBD1 covers 9 bases. V lost 6 bases and J lost 4; bases outside the gene matches: 10. This CDR3 is 14 amino acids long. Germline V gives CDR1 SQVTM, CDR2 ANQGSEA.

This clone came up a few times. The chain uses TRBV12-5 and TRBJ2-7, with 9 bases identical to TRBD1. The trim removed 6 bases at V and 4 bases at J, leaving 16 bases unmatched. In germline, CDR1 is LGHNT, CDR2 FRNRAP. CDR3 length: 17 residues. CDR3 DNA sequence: TGTGCTAGTGGCCCCGGGACAGGGCCCCTTTTCCCGTACGAGCAGTACTTC. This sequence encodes CASGPGTGPLFPYEQYF. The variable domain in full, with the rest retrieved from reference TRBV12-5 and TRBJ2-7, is DARVTQTPRHKVTEMGQEVTMRCQPILGHNTVFWYRQTMMQGLELLAYFRNRAPLDDSGMPKDRFSAEMPDATLATLKIQPSEPRDSAVYFCASGPGTGPLFPYEQYFGPGTRLTVT.

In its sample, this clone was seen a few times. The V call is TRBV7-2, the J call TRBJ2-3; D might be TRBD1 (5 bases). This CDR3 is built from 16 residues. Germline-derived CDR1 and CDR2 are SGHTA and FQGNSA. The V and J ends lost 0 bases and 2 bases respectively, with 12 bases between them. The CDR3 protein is CASSLAIAGNTDTQYF. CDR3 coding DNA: TGTGCCAGCAGCTTAGCAATCGCAGGGAACACAGATACGCAGTATTTT.

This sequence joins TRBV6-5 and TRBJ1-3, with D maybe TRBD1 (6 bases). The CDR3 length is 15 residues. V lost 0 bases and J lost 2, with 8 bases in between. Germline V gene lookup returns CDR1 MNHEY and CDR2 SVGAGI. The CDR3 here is CASSYSGATGNTIYF. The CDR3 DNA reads TGTGCCAGCAGTTACTCGGGGGCTACTGGAAACACCATATATTTT.

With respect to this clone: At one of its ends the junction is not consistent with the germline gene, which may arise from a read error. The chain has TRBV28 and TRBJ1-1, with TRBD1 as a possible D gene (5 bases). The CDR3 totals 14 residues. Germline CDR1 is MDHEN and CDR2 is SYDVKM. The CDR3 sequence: CASNLDRPNTEAFF. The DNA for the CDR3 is TGTGCCAGCAATTTAGACAGACCGAACACTGAAGCTTTCTTT.